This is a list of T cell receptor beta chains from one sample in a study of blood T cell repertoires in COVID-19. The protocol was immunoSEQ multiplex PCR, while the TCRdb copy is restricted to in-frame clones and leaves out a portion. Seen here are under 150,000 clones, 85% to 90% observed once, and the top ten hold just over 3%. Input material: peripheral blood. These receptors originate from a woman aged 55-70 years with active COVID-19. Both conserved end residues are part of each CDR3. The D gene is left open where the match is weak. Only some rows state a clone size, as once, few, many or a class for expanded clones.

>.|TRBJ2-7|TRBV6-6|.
CASSPGLGNSYEQYF
TGTGCCAGCAGTCCTGGACTGGGGAATTCCTACGAGCAGTACTTC
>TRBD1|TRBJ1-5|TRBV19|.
CASSSGQRTQPQHF
TGTGCCAGTAGTTCGGGACAGAGAACTCAGCCCCAGCATTTT
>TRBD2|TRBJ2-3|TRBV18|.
CASSPGTSGPGGTQYF
TGTGCCAGCTCACCTGGGACTAGCGGCCCCGGGGGTACGCAGTATTTT
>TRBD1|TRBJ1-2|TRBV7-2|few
CASSWDRSNYGYTF
TGTGCCAGCAGCTGGGACAGATCAAACTATGGCTACACCTTC
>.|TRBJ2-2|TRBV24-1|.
CATGQSANTGELFF
TGTGCCACCGGACAGAGCGCGAACACCGGGGAGCTGTTTTTT
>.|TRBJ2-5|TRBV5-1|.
CASSLGVRGQETQYF
TGCGCCAGCAGCTTGGGGGTCCGAGGGCAAGAGACCCAGTACTTC
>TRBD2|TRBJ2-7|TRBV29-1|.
CSVVDPSGGLQEQYF
TGCAGCGTTGTGGACCCTTCGGGGGGGCTTCAAGAGCAGTACTTC
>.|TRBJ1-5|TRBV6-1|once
CASSEPGGNQPQHF
TGTGCCAGCAGTGAACCAGGGGGCAATCAGCCCCAGCATTTT
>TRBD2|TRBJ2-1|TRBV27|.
CATRARTSGILRGEQFF
TGTGCCACTCGGGCGAGGACTAGCGGGATTTTGCGTGGTGAGCAGTTCTTC
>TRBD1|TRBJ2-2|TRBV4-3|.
CASSLDRGLGGELFF
TGCGCCAGCTCCCTAGACAGGGGGCTTGGCGGGGAGCTGTTTTTT
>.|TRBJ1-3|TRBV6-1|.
CASSEAARSSGNTIYF
TGTGCCAGCAGTGAAGCAGCACGAAGCTCTGGAAACACCATATATTTT